The 11 T cell receptor beta chains presented below share a single source sample, sequenced in a study of kidney transplant recipient with SARS-CoV-2 infection. TCRdb processed the reads anew with MiXCR; each CDR3 protein has one entry. The data show approximately 240,000 distinct CDR3 sequences, more than 25% seen once. Material: a blood sample, obtained at baseline and on roughly day 110 from a kidney transplant recipient. These receptors were obtained from a male patient aged 25 to 39 who had COVID-19 and was a kidney transplant recipient. Part of the T cell pool may stem from the graft donor.

The chain carries TRBV7-2 and TRBJ2-3; the D is unclear. V lost 5 bases and J lost 5, with 14 bases in between. CDR1 and CDR2 from the germline V gene are SGHTA and FQGNSA. This CDR3 contains 14 residues. CDR3 DNA sequence: TGTGCCAGCAGCGTACGTCGGTCTGAAGATACGCAGTATTTT. Its protein is CASSVRRSEDTQYF.

This clonotype was observed at least ten times. The chain combines TRBV9 with TRBJ1-1; D is unclear. V gave up 3 bases and J gave up 2 bases, with 11 bases separating them. This CDR3 has 14 residues. Per the germline V gene, CDR1 is SGDLS and CDR2 is YYNGEE. The DNA of the CDR3 is TGTGCCAGCAGCGCATGGACGGAAAACACTGAAGCTTTCTTT. It translates to CASSAWTENTEAFF.

This clonotype was seen many times. The V call is TRBV5-6, the J call TRBJ1-4, with D possibly being TRBD1 (6 bases). This CDR3 comprises 15 residues. The germline V gene encodes CDR1 SGHDT and CDR2 YYEEEE. V was cut by 1 base and J by 2 bases, with 9 bases left in between. DNA of the CDR3: TGTGCCAGCAGCTTGCGAGGGGGGACTAATGAAAAACTGTTTTTT. The encoded protein is CASSLRGGTNEKLFF.

This clonotype was picked up a small number of times. The chain uses TRBV20-1 and TRBJ1-1, with D perhaps TRBD1 (5 bases). From germline, CDR1 is DFQATT and CDR2 SNEGSKA (reference sequence). This CDR3 contains 12 residues. The CDR3 loop reads CRGDSYYTEAFF. As DNA, the CDR3 is TGCAGGGGGGACTCCTACTACACTGAAGCTTTCTTT.

This clonotype has at least ten counts. The chain joins TRBV3-1 to TRBJ1-2; weak D call: TRBD1 (5 bases). V lost 0 bases to trimming and J lost 2 bases, with 10 bases between them. The germline CDR1 and CDR2 sequences are LGHDT and YNNKEL (reference sequence). This CDR3 is built from 15 residues. CDR3 coding DNA: TGTGCCAGCAGCCAAGATACGGGGCCGAACTATGGCTACACCTTC. Protein product: CASSQDTGPNYGYTF. Together with reference TRBV3-1 and TRBJ1-2, the CDR3 gives the full variable domain: DTAVSQTPKYLVTQMGNDKSIKCEQNLGHDTMYWYKQDSKKFLKIMFSYNNKELIINETVPNRFSPKSPDKAHLNLHINSLELGDSAVYFCASSQDTGPNYGYTFGSGTRLTVV.

As regards this clonotype: It may be a read error: a sequence one base away is much more abundant. Because it lacks the conserved phenylalanine or tryptophan at the end, this CDR3 is likely a read error. The chain links TRBV19 to TRBJ2-4; TRBD1 might be the D (5 bases). V was clipped by 0 bases and J by 0 bases, with 9 bases between them. The germline CDR1 and CDR2 sequences are LNHDA and SQIVND (reference sequence). This CDR3 spans 16 amino acids. The CDR3 nucleotides read TGTGCCAGTAGTATAGATCTTAGGGGAGCCAAAAACATTCAGTACCTC. Its translation: CASSIDLRGAKNIQYL.

The chain has TRBV11-1 and TRBJ1-2; D not certain. The CDR3 spans 17 residues. Germline V gene data show CDR1 as SGHAT and CDR2 as FQDESV (reference sequence). Trimming pared 5 bases from V and 4 bases from J, leaving 23 bases between. Here the CDR3 reads CASSKYHKAGKTYGYTF. The CDR3 DNA sequence: TGTGCCAGCAGCAAATACCATAAGGCTGGAAAGACCTATGGCTACACCTTC.

This chain links TRBV9 with TRBJ2-5; unclear D gene. Looked up from germline, CDR1 is SGDLS and CDR2 is YYNGEE. The CDR3 covers 16 residues. V lost 3 bases to trimming and J lost 5 bases, with 20 bases between them. The DNA for the CDR3 is TGTGCCAGCAGCGACCTCCGGCATGGTGGGATGGAGACCCAGTACTTC. Protein: CASSDLRHGGMETQYF.

With regard to this clonotype: Given a much more abundant clone one base away, this may be a read error. The chain has TRBV11-2 and TRBJ1-5; TRBD1 agrees at 8 bases. This CDR3 region has 16 residues. Germline-derived CDR1 and CDR2 are SGHAT and FQNNGV. The CDR3 DNA follows: TGTGCCGGCAGCTTATCTCCGGACAGGGTCAATCAGCCCCAGCATTTT. This gives the protein CAGSLSPDRVNQPQHF.

The table lists this clonotype with many counts. DNA of the CDR3: TGCGCCAGCAGCTGCTTTCAAGGACGTCGAAAGACCTATGGCTACACCTTC. Translated: CASSCFQGRRKTYGYTF. V usage is TRBV4-3 and J usage is TRBJ1-2; D gene uncertain. The CDR3 is 17 residues long. V dropped 5 bases and J dropped 4 bases, with 23 bases sitting between them. CDR1 LGHNA and CDR2 YSLEER come from the germline V gene.

This clonotype appeared many times. The V gene is TRBV27, the J gene TRBJ2-2, with 8 bases fitting TRBD2. Trimming removed 2 bases from V and 4 bases from J; junction bases left unmatched: 15. The CDR3 extends over 19 amino acids. Germline V gives CDR1 MNHEY, CDR2 SMNVEV (reference sequence). CDR3 sequence reads: CASSLVGASGSLRTGELFF. CDR3 DNA: TGTGCCAGCAGTTTAGTAGGGGCCAGCGGGAGTTTACGCACCGGGGAGCTGTTTTTT.